The 29 T cell receptor delta chains below were found in one sample sequenced in a study of γδ T cells in repeated Plasmodium falciparum infection. Vgamma9/Vdelta2+ and Vdelta2-negative gammadelta T cells were flow-sorted from PBMC for bulk sequencing. TCRdb reapplied CATT to the multiplex PCR reads. This table holds 50,000 or so delta-chain clones, 1.6% found once. The sequenced sample was gamma-delta T cells from blood. Receptors originate from a pool of human donors (malaria-infected and uninfected, not separated).

This clone showed up many times. A junction end diverges from the germline sequence, so it may reflect a read error. This chain uses TRDV1 with TRDJ1; 9 bases match TRDD3. CDR3 length: 26 amino acids. CDR1 TSWWSYY and CDR2 QGS come from the germline V gene. The CDR3 loop reads CAPGDTLFGATGPDYWGRGYTDKLIF. The DNA for the CDR3 is TGTGCTCCTGGGGACACTCTCTTTGGGGCTACAGGGCCCGATTACTGGGGGAGAGGGTACACCGATAAACTCATCTTT.

This clone showed up just a few times. TCRdb records a much larger clone's protein for this DNA, with a difference at residue 12 that likely arises from a read error; the protein given is the translation of the DNA. The chain has TRDV2 and TRDJ1; 8 bases fit TRDD3. The J gene, not given by TCRdb, was assigned here from a germline match of the nucleotide sequence. The CDR3 spans 15 residues. The germline V gene encodes CDR1 GEAIGNYY and CDR2 EKD. CDR3 nucleotide sequence: TGTGCCTGTGTAGGTCTGGGGGACAACACCGATGAACTCATCTTT. Encoded protein: CACVGLGDNTDELIF.

This clone came up a few times. A single base separates this from a much larger clone, so it may be a read error. The chain employs TRDV2 and TRDJ3, with 10 nucleotides matching TRDD3. The J gene comes from matching the DNA to germline here; TCRdb lacks it. CDR1 is GEAIGNYY, CDR2 EKD, per germline. CDR3 length: 18 residues. CDR3 residues: CACDTWGDTLWDTRQMFF. The CDR3, as DNA: TGTGCCTGTGACACATGGGGGGATACGCTCTGGGACACCAGACAGATGTTTTTC.

Remarks on this clone: This likely traces to a read error, being one base from a far larger clone. Distinct nucleotide sequences in the sample also encode this CDR3. This chain joins TRDV1 and TRDJ1; D gene unclear. TCRdb offers no J gene call, so here the DNA was matched to germline to obtain one. The CDR3 loop spans 19 amino acids. The V gene lost 0 bases and the J gene lost 0 bases, with 20 bases spanning the gap. CDR1 is TSWWSYY and CDR2 is QGS in the germline V gene. The CDR3 loop is CALGELRPARPLYTDKLIF. The CDR3 DNA reads as TGTGCTCTTGGGGAACTAAGACCAGCCCGACCCTTATACACCGATAAACTCATCTTT.

Comment on this clone: The protein that TCRdb holds for this DNA derives from a much larger clone and differs from the translated DNA at residue 13, which likely indicates a read error; the protein shown here is translated from the DNA. The V call is TRDV1, the J call TRDJ1; TRDD3 is a possible D gene (5 bases). No J gene is reported in TCRdb; it was inferred here by comparing the DNA with germline. CDR1 TSWWSYY and CDR2 QGS come from the germline V gene. This CDR3 is built from 19 residues. V was clipped by 2 bases and J by 0 bases, with 22 bases between them. The CDR3 bases are TGTGCTCTTGGGGAAGATATCTCCGGGATTCCCCCGCACACCGATAAACTCATCTTT. As protein: CALGEDISGIPPHTDKLIF.

Of note for this clone: TCRdb shows a much larger clone's protein in place of this DNA's translation, and the two differ at residue 12, likely through a read error; the protein shown is translated from the DNA. V usage is TRDV2 and J usage is TRDJ1, with 10 bases identical to TRDD3. TCRdb does not report a J gene; here it was assigned by matching the DNA to germline references. With V trimmed by 3 bases and J by 0 bases, 15 bases remained unmatched. CDR1 GEAIGNYY and CDR2 EKD come from the germline V gene. The CDR3 length is 19 residues. DNA for the CDR3: TGTGCCTGTGACCCGGCGGGGCTGGGGGATAGGAGGTACACCGATAAACTCATCTTT. It specifies CACDPAGLGDRRYTDKLIF.

As to this clone: TCRdb's listed protein matches a much larger clone and diverges from this DNA's translation at residue 13, likely through a read error; the protein shown comes from the DNA. The rearrangement links TRDV1 to TRDJ1, with TRDD3 identical over 8 bases. V shed 1 base and J 4 bases; nucleotides not matched to a gene: 23. Germline V gene data show CDR1 as TSWWSYY and CDR2 as QGS. This CDR3 contains 21 residues. CDR3 residues: CALGERPGVLWGTRFRDKLIF. CDR3 bases: TGTGCTCTTGGGGAACGGCCGGGTGTGCTCTGGGGGACACGGTTTCGCGATAAACTCATCTTT.

There are a few counts of this clone. TCRdb's protein for this DNA is that of a much larger clone and differs from the translation at residue 13, likely a read error; the protein shown is the DNA translation. The chain joins TRDV2 to TRDJ1, with 7 bases aligning to TRDD3. Germline lookup yields CDR1 GEAIGNYY and CDR2 EKD. The CDR3 contains 16 residues. CDR3 loop: CACDTVGGKYTDRLIF. In nucleotides, the CDR3 is TGTGCCTGTGACACGGTTGGGGGAAAGTACACCGATAGACTCATCTTT.

This clone was observed at least ten times. V gene TRDV3 combines with J gene TRDJ1, with 10 bases fitting TRDD3. The CDR3 extends over 15 amino acids. Germline V gives CDR1 TVYSNPD, CDR2 GDNSRS (reference sequence). After removal of 4 bases from V and 3 bases from J, the junction contained 11 bases not matched to a gene. The CDR3 DNA is TGTGCCTCCCCTCTGGGGGATAGAAGGCCCGATAAACTCATCTTT. Translation gives CASPLGDRRPDKLIF.

This clone was detected only a few times. TCRdb lists the protein of a much larger clone for this DNA, which differs at residue 21, so this is likely a read error; the protein given here is translated from the DNA itself. V and J are TRDV1 and TRDJ1, with 9 bases lining up with TRDD3. The length of the CDR3 is 23 residues. Germline V CDR1 and CDR2: TSWWSYY, QGS. CDR3 DNA sequence: TGTGCCTTCCATACCTCCTCCCTACGGGTACTGGGGGACCAGCTGGGGGACACCGATAAACCCATCTTT. Translating gives CAFHTSSLRVLGDQLGDTDKPIF.

By sample share, this clone is medium-sized (0.01 to 0.1%). The sample carries other DNA sequences with the same CDR3. The chain employs TRDV1 and TRDJ1; D gene uncertain. This CDR3 has 13 amino acids. Germline assignment: CDR1 TSWWSYY and CDR2 QGS. V shed 0 bases and J shed 8 bases, with 10 bases lying between them. The CDR3, as DNA: TGTGCTCTTGGGGAACTAGAACGGAAAAAACTCATCTTT. Translated: CALGELERKKLIF.

This clone is judged medium-sized. Other DNA variants within this sample encode the same CDR3. The chain joins TRDV1 to TRDJ1, with 11 bases that match TRDD3. This CDR3 contains 16 residues. J gave up 10 bases and V 0 bases, and 10 bases lay outside the gene matches. The germline V gene encodes CDR1 TSWWSYY and CDR2 QGS. The CDR3 sequence: CALGELPSYWGIGLIF. The CDR3 DNA reads TGTGCTCTTGGGGAACTACCTAGCTACTGGGGGATAGGACTCATCTTT.

This clone was seen at least ten times. The TCRdb protein comes from a much larger clone and disagrees with this DNA's translation at residue 12, likely due to a read error; the protein given here is derived from the DNA. The genes are TRDV1 and TRDJ1; 12 bases are a match to TRDD3. V lost 2 bases and J lost 3; bases outside the gene matches: 7. Germline V gene lookup returns CDR1 TSWWSYY and CDR2 QGS. The CDR3 spans 17 residues. CDR3 coding DNA: TGTGCTCTTGGGGAATTTCCCCCTGGGGGATACGCCGATAAACTCATCTTT. Translation gives CALGEFPPGGYADKLIF.

Comments on this clone: It differs at one base from a far larger clone, so likely a read error. The same CDR3 can be traced to other DNA sequences in this sample. J is TRDJ1 and V is TRDV1; TRDD3 matches at 8 bases. The J gene is absent in TCRdb and was assigned here via DNA matching to germline. The CDR3 covers 18 residues. V shed 1 base and J 2 bases; nucleotides not matched to a gene: 12. Germline CDR1 is TSWWSYY and CDR2 is QGS. The CDR3 DNA reads TGTGCTCTTGGGGAACCCCTCCTGCTGGGGGAAATAACCGATAAACTCATCTTT. Translated: CALGEPLLLGEITDKLIF.

There are a few counts of this clone. The protein recorded in TCRdb matches a much larger clone and deviates from this DNA's translation at residue 9, suggesting a read error; the protein here is obtained by translating the DNA. The chain is built from TRDV1 and TRDJ1, with D perhaps TRDD3 (5 bases). Looked up from germline, CDR1 is TSWWSYY and CDR2 is QGS. Trimming removed 6 bases from V and 2 bases from J, with 22 bases in between. This CDR3 spans 17 amino acids. Here the CDR3 reads CALGDFPSPWETDKLIF. The CDR3 nucleotides are TGTGCTCTTGGAGATTTCCCGTCCCCCTGGGAAACCGATAAACTCATCTTT.

On this clone itself: A much bigger clone sits one base away, suggesting this may be a read error. No J gene call was made, and the V gene is TRDV1; TRDD3 reflects the table's D call only, with no check against the DNA. This CDR3 is built from 20 residues. The germline CDR1 and CDR2 sequences are TSWWSYY and QGS. CDR3 residues: CALGELSKPPPTTFADKLIF. The CDR3 DNA reads as TGTGCTCTTGGGGAACTGTCTAAGCCGCCCCCGACGACCTTTGCCGATAAGCTCATCTTT.

This clone turned up a few times. The mismatch at residue 5 between this DNA's translation and the TCRdb protein of a much larger clone likely reflects a read error; the protein shown is translated from the DNA. J is TRDJ1 and V is TRDV3, with D possibly matching TRDD3 (5 bases). From germline, CDR1 is TVYSNPD and CDR2 GDNSRS (reference sequence). Deletions cut 5 bases from V and 2 bases from J, with 33 bases between. The CDR3 has 19 amino acids. The CDR3 DNA sequence: TGTGCCATACGTACTCATTCTGAATTGTGCGAAAGTGCTACCGATAAACTCATCTTT. The encoded protein is CAIRTHSELCESATDKLIF.

This clone was seen ten or more times. A read error is possible here, since a much larger clone lies one base away. The same CDR3 also results from other DNA sequences found in this sample. CDR3 sequence (DNA): TGTGCTCTTGGGGAGCCGGGGGCCCTACGCTCCGGGGGATCAAGCGATAAACTCATCTTT. Translation: CALGEPGALRSGGSSDKLIF. The chain joins TRDV1 to TRDJ1; TRDD3 matches at 7 bases. Germline CDR1 reads TSWWSYY; CDR2 reads QGS. V lost 3 bases to trimming and J lost 4 bases; unmatched junction nucleotides: 23. The CDR3 extends over 20 amino acids.

With regard to this clone: A read error likely explains this, since a far larger clone differs by one base. Other DNA sequences in the same sample also yield this CDR3. This chain joins TRDV1 and TRDJ1; 7 bases map to TRDD3. As TCRdb names no J gene, one was assigned here on the basis of a DNA match to germline. Germline V gene data show CDR1 as TSWWSYY and CDR2 as QGS. The CDR3 covers 19 residues. CDR3 residues: CALGDSHRSGYVYTDKLIF. The CDR3 coding sequence is TGTGCCCTTGGGGACTCCCATCGAAGTGGATACGTATACACCGATAAACTCATCTTT.

Details on this clone: TCRdb's entry gives the protein of a much larger clone, which mismatches this DNA's translation at residue 11, likely from a read error; the protein reported here is translated from the DNA. The chain combines TRDV1 with TRDJ1; a possible D gene is TRDD3 (5 bases). This CDR3 region has 19 residues. CDR1 TSWWSYY and CDR2 QGS come from the germline V gene. Deletions cut 2 bases from V and 0 bases from J, with 22 bases between. CDR3 DNA: TGTGCTCTTGGGGAAACGTGGGGTCCCTCAGAGAAGTACACCGATAAACTCATCTTT. It specifies CALGETWGPSEKYTDKLIF.

This clone was counted only a few times. TCRdb's protein, taken from a much larger clone, differs from this DNA's translation at residue 16, likely owing to a read error; the protein displayed comes from the DNA. The chain combines TRDV1 with TRDJ1; 7 positions agree with TRDD3. Germline matching of the DNA provided the J gene here, since TCRdb leaves it blank. The CDR3 is made up of 19 amino acids. Germline loops: CDR1 TSWWSYY, CDR2 QGS. The CDR3 here is CALGESTQYWGVYTDELIF. CDR3 sequence (DNA): TGTGCTCTTGGGGAATCTACGCAGTACTGGGGAGTGTACACCGATGAACTCATCTTT.

This clone has at least ten counts. The protein TCRdb lists belongs to a much larger clone and differs from this DNA's translation at residue 3, which points to a read error; the protein shown is made from the DNA. The chain employs TRDV1 and TRDJ1, with 9 bases fitting TRDD2. The J gene, missing from TCRdb, was assigned here through DNA to germline matching. The CDR3 has 22 residues. Germline lookup yields CDR1 TSWWSYY and CDR2 QGS. CDR3 loop: CAPGELPSYMGGGHSYTDKLIF. CDR3 DNA: TGTGCTCCTGGGGAACTACCTTCCTACATGGGTGGGGGTCACTCATACACCGATAAACTCATCTTT.

The sample holds many counts of this clone. Given a far larger clone just one base away, this is likely a sequencing read error. In the same sample, other DNA sequences code for this CDR3. The chain is built from TRDV2 and TRDJ1, with 8 bases that match TRDD3. The J gene was missing in TCRdb and was found by matching the end of the DNA to germline. The V gene end was trimmed by 7 bases and the J gene end by 0 bases; junction bases not matched to a gene: 9. The germline V gene encodes CDR1 GEAIGNYY and CDR2 EKD. CDR3 size: 15 residues. This CDR3 is CACVGLGDNTDKLIF. The CDR3 DNA sequence: TGTGCCTGCGTAGGTCTGGGGGACAACACCGATAAACTCATCTTT.

This clone has ten or more counts. This sequence joins TRDV2 and TRDJ1; D might be TRDD2 (5 bases). The J gene is absent in TCRdb and was assigned here via DNA matching to germline. The germline V gene has CDR1 GEAIGNYY and CDR2 EKD. V shed 3 bases and J shed 0 bases, with 16 bases lying between them. This CDR3 region has 16 residues. CDR3 loop: CACDDLLDRYTDKLIF. In DNA, the CDR3 is TGTGCCTGTGACGACCTTCTGGACCGGTACACCGATAAACTCATCTTT.

On this clone: The mismatch at residue 8 between this DNA's translation and the TCRdb protein of a much larger clone likely reflects a read error; the protein shown is translated from the DNA. V and J are TRDV1 and TRDJ1; 11 positions match TRDD3. The J gene, absent from TCRdb, was called here by matching the DNA to germline. V was clipped by 4 bases and J by 4 bases; unmatched bases: 17. The CDR3 is 19 residues long. CDR1 and CDR2 (germline): TSWWSYY, QGS. In DNA, the CDR3 is TGTGCTCTTGGGGGATTCGATAGCTACGTACTGGGGGATATCGATAAACTCATCTTT. Translation gives CALGGFDSYVLGDIDKLIF.

This clone has more than one count but fewer than ten. TCRdb pairs this DNA with a much larger clone's protein that differs at residue 6, likely a read error; the protein shown was translated from the DNA. The chain uses TRDV1 and TRDJ1; 10 bases line up with TRDD3. In the absence of a J gene in TCRdb, the DNA was matched to germline to assign it here. The V gene's germline CDR1 is TSWWSYY and CDR2 QGS. The junction had 14 bases not matched to a gene; V was cut back by 1 base and J by 0 bases. This CDR3 comprises 20 residues. The chain's CDR3 is CALGEPEMRTGGWYTDKLIF. The CDR3 coding sequence is TGTGCTCTTGGGGAACCAGAGATGCGTACTGGGGGATGGTACACCGATAAACTCATCTTT.

The sample holds a few counts of this clone. A read error is likely here: a far larger clone is one base away. The chain recombines TRDV1 with TRDJ1; D unresolved. The J gene was not available in TCRdb and was assigned here by matching the DNA to germline segments. The CDR3 is 18 residues long. CDR1 and CDR2 from the germline V gene are TSWWSYY and QGS. The CDR3 loop reads CALGNPSRPPLDTDKLIF. In DNA, the CDR3 is TGTGCCCTTGGGAACCCGAGTCGCCCGCCCTTAGACACCGATAAACTCATCTTT.

This clone showed up many times. This rearrangement joins TRDV3 to TRDJ1; D may be TRDD3 (8 bases). The CDR3 runs 19 residues. V lost 3 bases, J lost 2 bases, and 31 bases lay in between. Germline CDR1 and CDR2: TVYSNPD and GDNSRS (reference sequence). This chain's CDR3 is CAFRLPYWGSFTETDKLIF. The CDR3 nucleotides read TGTGCCTTCCGCCTTCCTTACTGGGGGTCCTTTACCGAAACCGATAAACTCATCTTT.

This clone was picked up a small number of times. The TCRdb record carries a much larger clone's protein, which differs from this DNA's translation at residue 10; a read error is the likely cause, and the protein listed here is the DNA translation. V is TRDV1 and J is TRDJ1; 9 bases align to TRDD3. TCRdb is silent on the J gene; assignment here came from matching the DNA to germline. V was pared by 2 bases and J by 3 bases, with 25 bases of the junction left unmatched. CDR1 and CDR2 from the germline V gene are TSWWSYY and QGS. The CDR3 length is 22 residues. CDR3 nucleotide sequence: TGTGCTCTTGGGGAAAGAAGGCGTTCCTGCGGACTCGGGGGGATACTCTCCGATAAACTCATCTTT. Its protein product is CALGERRRSCGLGGILSDKLIF.